The 19 T cell receptor beta chains below were found in one sample sequenced in a study of regulatory T cells in long-lasting Graves disease. Investigators prepared the TCR beta libraries by applying iRepertoire HTBI primers and Arm-PCR of CDR3 regions. TCRdb reprocessed the multiplex PCR reads with MiXCR, giving one entry per CDR3 protein. The table includes hundreds of thousands of distinct CDR3 sequences, 15% to 20% detected once. As for time point: newly diagnosed GD, antithyroid drugs for less than 3 months. From PBMCs, RNA was extracted and then used to make the TCR library. These same data were also listed under a study on T cells in Graves' hyperthyroidism and ophthalmopathy.

This specimen was peripheral blood mononuclear cells (PBMCs), taken at new diagnosis, from a patient treated with antithyroid drugs. The receptor set was obtained from a woman aged 40-60 years with Graves disease.

This clonotype has a handful of counts. J is TRBJ2-6 and V is TRBV12-3 or TRBV12-4; D unresolved. Trimming left V 6 bases short and J 0 bases short, with 9 bases between. The CDR3 is 15 amino acids. In DNA form, the CDR3 reads TGTGCCAGCAGCCCCTTCCTCTCTGGGGCCAACGTCCTGACTTTC. Residues: CASSPFLSGANVLTF.

This clonotype was detected many times. This sequence joins TRBV27 and TRBJ1-6, with 8 bases aligning to TRBD1. The V gene's germline CDR1 is MNHEY and CDR2 SMNVEV (reference sequence). The CDR3 has 14 amino acids. V was pared by 6 bases and J by 6 bases, with 4 bases of the junction left unmatched. Written as DNA, the CDR3 is TGTGCCAGCAGCACGACAGGGGTTAATTCACCCCTCCACTTT. This codes for CASSTTGVNSPLHF.

This clonotype has at least ten counts. The V gene is TRBV12-5, the J gene TRBJ1-1, with D maybe TRBD1 (5 bases). The V and J ends lost 5 bases and 5 bases respectively, with 24 bases between them. The CDR3 totals 17 residues. Germline values: CDR1 LGHNT, CDR2 FRNRAP. CDR3 amino acids: CASGPTPFTGGGTEAFF. The CDR3, as DNA: TGTGCTAGTGGTCCTACACCTTTCACCGGGGGAGGGACTGAAGCTTTCTTT.

The table lists this clonotype with many counts. CDR3 in DNA: TGTGCCAGCAGTGATCGGGTAGGGGTCTACGAGCAGTACTTC. Its translation is CASSDRVGVYEQYF. This chain connects TRBV2 to TRBJ2-7; weak D call: TRBD1 (5 bases). Germline V lookup: CDR1 SNHLY, CDR2 FYNNEI. V gave up 3 bases and J gave up 3 bases, with 12 bases separating them. The CDR3 consists of 14 residues.

The V call is TRBV7-8, the J call TRBJ1-2; D gene uncertain. The CDR3 runs to 14 residues. Trimming took 0 bases from V and 2 from J, leaving 7 bases between them. Germline loops: CDR1 SGHVS, CDR2 FQNEAQ. Here the CDR3 reads CASSLAPENYGYTF. DNA for the CDR3: TGTGCCAGCAGCTTAGCGCCGGAAAACTATGGCTACACCTTC. Using reference TRBV7-8 and TRBJ1-2 for the parts outside the CDR3, the full variable domain is GAGVSQSPRYKVAKRGQDVALRCDPISGHVSLFWYQQALGQGPEFLTYFQNEAQLDKSGLPSDRFFAERPEGSVSTLKIQRTQQEDSAVYLCASSLAPENYGYTFGSGTRLTVV.

This clonotype was recorded at least ten times. Here the CDR3 DNA reads TGCAGTGCTTGGGGGGTGGGCATGAACACTGAAGCTTTCTTT. Translated, it gives CSAWGVGMNTEAFF. V gene TRBV20-1 combines with J gene TRBJ1-1; D possibly corresponds to TRBD1 (5 bases). Germline CDR1 DFQATT, CDR2 SNEGSKA (reference sequence). Between the trimmed V and J ends, which lost 5 bases and 0 bases, there was a span of 13 bases. The CDR3 runs to 14 residues.

This clonotype appeared many times. The chain joins TRBV12-3 or TRBV12-4 to TRBJ1-5; 11 positions agree with TRBD1. CDR3 size: 12 residues. J lost 15 bases, V lost 2 bases, and 3 bases had no gene match. CDR3 amino acids: CASSLSDRGLHF. For the CDR3, the DNA is TGTGCCAGCAGTTTATCGGACAGGGGGCTGCATTTT.

To note about this clonotype: This likely stems from a read error, as it lies one base from a far larger clone. Without the conserved terminal phenylalanine or tryptophan, this CDR3 likely stems from a read error. The chain employs TRBV11-2 and TRBJ2-7, with 8 bases aligning to TRBD1. Looked up from germline, CDR1 is SGHAT and CDR2 is FQNNGV. V was pared by 5 bases and J by 7 bases, with 7 bases of the junction left unmatched. The CDR3 extends over 13 amino acids. CDR3 DNA sequence: TGTGCCAGCAGCACCTCCAGGGGGCAAGAGCAGTACCTC. Protein sequence: CASSTSRGQEQYL.

J is TRBJ1-5 and V is TRBV24-1, with D possibly TRBD1 on 5 matching bases. The CDR3 is made up of 13 amino acids. Trimming stripped 9 bases from V and 2 bases from J, with 10 bases between. Germline V gene lookup returns CDR1 KGHDR and CDR2 SFDVKD. CDR3 sequence: CATSSGRNQPQHF. In nucleotides, the CDR3 is TGTGCCACCTCATCAGGGCGCAATCAGCCCCAGCATTTT.

This clonotype was counted ten times or more. The CDR3 protein is CASSPGGPNEQFF. Written as DNA, the CDR3 is TGTGCCAGCAGTCCCGGGGGTCCCAATGAGCAGTTCTTC. The chain employs TRBV6-1 and TRBJ2-1; D possibly corresponds to TRBD2 (6 bases). The CDR3 contains 13 residues. The germline gives CDR1 MNHNS, CDR2 SASEGT. V was clipped by 5 bases and J by 6 bases, with 11 bases between them.

This chain links TRBV20-1 with TRBJ1-4; D gene ambiguous. Germline-derived CDR1 and CDR2 are DFQATT and SNEGSKA (reference sequence). The CDR3 contains 16 residues. V was pared by 6 bases and J by 0 bases, with 17 bases between. The CDR3 DNA reads TGCAGTGCCAGAAGTGCAGCCACCGCAACTAATGAAAAACTGTTTTTT. Translation gives CSARSAATATNEKLFF.

In its sample, this clonotype was seen many times. CDR3 residues: CASRKSDRGRGGLPNTEAFF. Written as DNA, the CDR3 is TGTGCCAGCAGGAAATCGGACAGGGGGCGCGGGGGATTACCTAACACTGAAGCTTTCTTT. The gene calls are TRBV7-8 and TRBJ1-1, with 11 bases identical to TRBD1. After removal of 6 bases from V and 2 bases from J, the junction contained 20 bases not matched to a gene. CDR3 length equals 20 residues. The germline gives CDR1 SGHVS, CDR2 FQNEAQ.

The V gene is TRBV28, the J gene TRBJ2-2; TRBD2 matches at 7 bases. V shed 4 bases and J 2 bases; nucleotides not matched to a gene: 4. The CDR3 has 15 residues. Germline V gene sequence: CDR1 MDHEN, CDR2 SYDVKM. The CDR3 loop reads CASSSLGLNTGELFF. The CDR3 nucleotides are TGTGCCAGCAGTTCTTTGGGACTAAACACCGGGGAGCTGTTTTTT.

This clonotype has only a few counts. This chain uses TRBV10-3 with TRBJ2-7; TRBD2 is a possible D gene (7 bases). Between the trimmed V and J ends, which lost 0 bases and 4 bases, there was a span of 16 bases. The CDR3 covers 16 residues. The germline V gene has CDR1 ENHRY and CDR2 SYGVKD. For the CDR3, the DNA is TGTGCCATCAGTGAGTCGTCGGCGGGGGCTACTTACGAGCAGTACTTC. It is translated as CAISESSAGATYEQYF.

In the case of this clonotype: This may arise from a read error, as a much more abundant clone is one base away. The chain combines TRBV11-2 with TRBJ1-3; D remains unclear. Germline V gene sequence: CDR1 SGHAT, CDR2 FQNNGV. The CDR3 runs to 12 residues. Here the CDR3 reads CASSSNGNTTYF. CDR3 sequence (DNA): TGTGCCAGCAGCTCTAATGGAAACACCACATATTTT.

In its sample, this clonotype was seen a few times. One base away lies a much larger clone, so this may be a sequencing read error. The chain recombines TRBV12-3 or TRBV12-4 with TRBJ2-7; D gene uncertain. The CDR3 covers 13 residues. This CDR3 reads CASSFGPTDEQHF. The CDR3 DNA sequence: TGTGCCAGCAGTTTCGGACCGACCGACGAGCAGCACTTC.

This clonotype was counted many times. The chain links TRBV5-6 to TRBJ1-4, with 7 bases that match TRBD1. Germline V CDR1 and CDR2: SGHDT, YYEEEE. The CDR3 covers 17 residues. Trimming at V came to 1 base and at J to 6 bases, leaving 12 bases not matched to a gene. CDR3 region: CASSLPGQPQWDEKLFF. The DNA of the CDR3 is TGTGCCAGCAGCTTGCCGGGACAGCCTCAATGGGATGAAAAACTGTTTTTT.

This clonotype has ten or more counts. This sequence joins TRBV3-1 and TRBJ1-5; D gene uncertain. V was trimmed by 4 bases and J by 1 base, leaving 2 bases between them. CDR3 length equals 12 residues. The germline V gene encodes CDR1 LGHDT and CDR2 YNNKEL (reference sequence). CDR3 nucleotides: TGTGCCAGCAGCCGGAGCAATCAGCCCCAGCATTTT. This sequence encodes CASSRSNQPQHF.

This clonotype showed up just a few times. The genes are TRBV3-1 and TRBJ2-2; D is unclear. V was shortened by 3 bases and J by 0 bases, with 17 bases between the two germline ends. The CDR3 covers 18 residues. Germline CDR1 and CDR2: LGHDT and YNNKEL (reference sequence). Here the CDR3 DNA reads TGTGCCAGCAGCCAGACCCAGCGAGGAGCTGCGAACACCGGGGAGCTGTTTTTT. Protein sequence: CASSQTQRGAANTGELFF.